This T cell receptor beta chain is from a study of T-cell memory formation after mild COVID-19. For the study at large: Largely donor-specific sequence clusters came from a couple of donors.

The V and J ends lost 0 bases and 8 bases respectively, with 5 bases between them. CDR1 and CDR2 from the germline V gene are LGHNA and YSLEER. The CDR3 has 12 amino acids. The table lists this clonotype with a few counts. Its antigen is not identified. Overall study results and limits: There was a balanced CD4/CD8 profile in clones contracting day 15 to 85, and later expanders leaned CD4+.

5'RACE primed at constant segments yielded TCR alpha and TCR beta cDNA libraries bearing sample barcodes and UMIs. One entry per CDR3 protein results from TCRdb running MiXCR on the 5' RACE reads. This table holds about 160,000 distinct CDR3 sequences, roughly 28% found once. This sequence originates from an adult woman who had mild COVID-19 (a few samples of this study predate the infection). Cell type and time point are not known. The sequenced sample was PBMCs or a T cell subset sorted from them (not recorded which). This sequence joins TRBV4-3 and TRBJ2-1; D gene uncertain. CDR3 sequence reads: CASSQDGYEQFF. The CDR3 DNA follows: TGCGCCAGCAGCCAAGACGGATATGAGCAGTTCTTC.